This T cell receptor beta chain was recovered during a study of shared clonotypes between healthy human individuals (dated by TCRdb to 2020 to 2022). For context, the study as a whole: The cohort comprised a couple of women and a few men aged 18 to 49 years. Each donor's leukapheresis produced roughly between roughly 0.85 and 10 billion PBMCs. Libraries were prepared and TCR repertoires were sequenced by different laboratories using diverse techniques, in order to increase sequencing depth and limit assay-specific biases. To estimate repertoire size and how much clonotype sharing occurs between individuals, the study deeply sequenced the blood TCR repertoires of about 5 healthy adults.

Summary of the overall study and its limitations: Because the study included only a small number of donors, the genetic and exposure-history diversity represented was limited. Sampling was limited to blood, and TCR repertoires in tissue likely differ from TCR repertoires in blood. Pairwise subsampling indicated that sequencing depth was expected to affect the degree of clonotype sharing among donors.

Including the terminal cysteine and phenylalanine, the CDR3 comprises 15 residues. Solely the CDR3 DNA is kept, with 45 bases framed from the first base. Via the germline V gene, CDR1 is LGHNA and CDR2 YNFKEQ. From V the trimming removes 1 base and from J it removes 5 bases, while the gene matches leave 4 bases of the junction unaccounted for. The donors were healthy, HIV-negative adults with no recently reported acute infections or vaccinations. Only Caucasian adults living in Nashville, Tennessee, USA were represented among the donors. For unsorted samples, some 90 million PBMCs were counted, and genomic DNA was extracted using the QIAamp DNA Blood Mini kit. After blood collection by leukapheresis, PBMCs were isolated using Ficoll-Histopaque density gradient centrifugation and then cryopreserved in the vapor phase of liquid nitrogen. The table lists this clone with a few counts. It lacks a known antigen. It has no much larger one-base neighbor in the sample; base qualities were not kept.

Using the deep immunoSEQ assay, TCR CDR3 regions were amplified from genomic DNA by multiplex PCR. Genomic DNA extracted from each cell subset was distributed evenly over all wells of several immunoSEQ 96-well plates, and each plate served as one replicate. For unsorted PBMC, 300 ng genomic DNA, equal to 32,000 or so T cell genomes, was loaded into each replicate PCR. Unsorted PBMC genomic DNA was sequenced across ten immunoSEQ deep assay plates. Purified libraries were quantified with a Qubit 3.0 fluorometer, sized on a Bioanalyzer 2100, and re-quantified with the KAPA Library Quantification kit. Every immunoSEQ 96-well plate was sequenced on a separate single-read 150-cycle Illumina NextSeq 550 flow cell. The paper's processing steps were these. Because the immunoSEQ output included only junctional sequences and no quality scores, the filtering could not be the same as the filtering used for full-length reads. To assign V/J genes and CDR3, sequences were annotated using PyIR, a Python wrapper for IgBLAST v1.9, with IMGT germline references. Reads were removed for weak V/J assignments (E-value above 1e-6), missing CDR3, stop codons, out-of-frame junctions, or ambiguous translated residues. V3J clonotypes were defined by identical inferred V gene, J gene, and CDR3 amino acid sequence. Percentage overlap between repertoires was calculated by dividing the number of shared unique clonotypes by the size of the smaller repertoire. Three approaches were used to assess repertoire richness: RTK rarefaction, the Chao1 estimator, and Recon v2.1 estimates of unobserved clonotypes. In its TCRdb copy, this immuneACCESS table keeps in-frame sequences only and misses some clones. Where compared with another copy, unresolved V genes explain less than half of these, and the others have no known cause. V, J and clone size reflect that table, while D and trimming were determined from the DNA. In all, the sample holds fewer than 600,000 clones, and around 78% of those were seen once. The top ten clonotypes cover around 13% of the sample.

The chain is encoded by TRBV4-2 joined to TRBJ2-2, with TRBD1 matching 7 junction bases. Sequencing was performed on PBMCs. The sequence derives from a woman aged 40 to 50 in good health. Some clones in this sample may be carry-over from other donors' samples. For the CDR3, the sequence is CASSQVGTVTGELFF. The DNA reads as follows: TGTGCCAGCAGCCAAGTGGGGACAGTTACCGGGGAGCTGTTTTTT.